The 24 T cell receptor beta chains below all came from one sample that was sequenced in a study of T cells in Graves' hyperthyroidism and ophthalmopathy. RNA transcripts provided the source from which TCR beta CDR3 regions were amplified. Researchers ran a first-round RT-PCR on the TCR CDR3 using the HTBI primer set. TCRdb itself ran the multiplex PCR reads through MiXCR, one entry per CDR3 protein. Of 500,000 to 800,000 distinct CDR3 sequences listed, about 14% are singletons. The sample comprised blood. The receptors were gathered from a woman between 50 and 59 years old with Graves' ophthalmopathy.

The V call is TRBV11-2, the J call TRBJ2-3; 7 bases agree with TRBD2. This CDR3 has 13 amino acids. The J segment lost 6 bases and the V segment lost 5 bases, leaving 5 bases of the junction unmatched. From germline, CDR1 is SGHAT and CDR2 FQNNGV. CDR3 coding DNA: TGTGCCAGCAGCATCGACGGGGGGGATACGCAGTATTTT. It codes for CASSIDGGDTQYF.

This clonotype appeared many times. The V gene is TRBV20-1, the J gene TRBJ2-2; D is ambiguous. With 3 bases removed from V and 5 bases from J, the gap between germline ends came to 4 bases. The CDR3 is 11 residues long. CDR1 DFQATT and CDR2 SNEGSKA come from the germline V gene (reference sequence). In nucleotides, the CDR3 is TGCAGTGCTAGTCGTACCGGGGAGCTGTTTTTT. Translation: CSASRTGELFF.

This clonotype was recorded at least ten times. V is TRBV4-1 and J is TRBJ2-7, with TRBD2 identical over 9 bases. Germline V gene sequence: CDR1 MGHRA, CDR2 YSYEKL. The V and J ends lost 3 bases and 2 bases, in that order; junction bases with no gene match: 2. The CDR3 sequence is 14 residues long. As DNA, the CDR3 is TGCGCCAGCAGCCAGCGCGGGAGGGCCTACGAGCAGTACTTC. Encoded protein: CASSQRGRAYEQYF.

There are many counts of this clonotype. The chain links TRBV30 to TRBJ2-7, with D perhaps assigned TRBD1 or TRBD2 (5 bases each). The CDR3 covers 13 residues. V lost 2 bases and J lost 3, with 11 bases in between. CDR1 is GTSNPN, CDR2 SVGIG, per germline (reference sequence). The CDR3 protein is CAWSPGPDYEQYF. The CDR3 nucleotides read TGTGCCTGGAGTCCGGGACCGGACTACGAGCAGTACTTC.

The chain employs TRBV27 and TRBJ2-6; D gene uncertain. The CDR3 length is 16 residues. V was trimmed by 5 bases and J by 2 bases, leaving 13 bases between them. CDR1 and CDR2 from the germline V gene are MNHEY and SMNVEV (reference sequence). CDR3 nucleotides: TGTGCCAGCAGTCTCGGAAGGAGTCCTGGGGCCAACGTCCTGACTTTC. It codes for CASSLGRSPGANVLTF.

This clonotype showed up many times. The CDR3 is CATSRVGTGYNEQFF. The CDR3 region has the DNA TGTGCCACCAGCAGAGTTGGGACAGGCTACAATGAGCAGTTCTTC. V is TRBV15 and J is TRBJ2-1, with TRBD1 matching 8 bases. The CDR3 is 15 amino acids. Germline trimming cut 1 base from V and 3 bases from J; bases unmatched to any gene: 2. Germline CDR1 reads LNHNV; CDR2 reads YYDKDF (reference sequence).

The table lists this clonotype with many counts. In DNA, the CDR3 is TGTGCCATCAGTGACGGTGGAGCCCTCTCCTACGAGCAGTACTTC. Encoded protein: CAISDGGALSYEQYF. V is TRBV10-3 and J is TRBJ2-7; the D is unclear. The CDR3 runs 15 residues. Trimming left V 3 bases short and J 0 bases short, with 12 bases between. Germline CDR1 ENHRY, CDR2 SYGVKD.

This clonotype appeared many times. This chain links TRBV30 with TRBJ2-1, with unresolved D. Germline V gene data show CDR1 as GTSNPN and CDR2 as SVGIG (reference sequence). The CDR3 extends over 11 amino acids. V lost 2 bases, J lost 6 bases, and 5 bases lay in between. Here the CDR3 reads CAWSLSNEQFF. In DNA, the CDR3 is TGTGCCTGGAGTTTGAGCAATGAGCAGTTCTTC.

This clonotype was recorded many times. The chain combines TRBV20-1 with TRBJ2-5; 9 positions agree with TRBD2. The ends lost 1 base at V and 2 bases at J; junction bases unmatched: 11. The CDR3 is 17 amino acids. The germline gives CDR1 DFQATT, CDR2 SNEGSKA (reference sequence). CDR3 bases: TGCAGTGCTAGAGGGGTGGCTAGCGGGGCCCAGCAAGAGACCCAGTACTTC. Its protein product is CSARGVASGAQQETQYF.

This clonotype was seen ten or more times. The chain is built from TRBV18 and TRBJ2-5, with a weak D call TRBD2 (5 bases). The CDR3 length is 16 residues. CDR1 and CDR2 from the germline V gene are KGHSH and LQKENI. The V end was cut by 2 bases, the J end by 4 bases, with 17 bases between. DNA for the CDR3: TGTGCCAGCTCACCAACTAGTGCGTTCCCGATAGAGACCCAGTACTTC. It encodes CASSPTSAFPIETQYF.

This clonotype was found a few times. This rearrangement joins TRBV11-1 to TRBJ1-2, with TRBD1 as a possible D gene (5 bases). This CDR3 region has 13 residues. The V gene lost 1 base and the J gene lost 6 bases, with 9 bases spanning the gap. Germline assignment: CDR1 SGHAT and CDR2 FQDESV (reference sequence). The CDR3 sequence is CASSLGGTHGYTF. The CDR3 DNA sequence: TGTGCCAGCAGCTTAGGAGGGACGCATGGCTACACCTTC.

CDR3 in amino acids: CASSREVANYGYTF. CDR3 nucleotides: TGCGCCAGCAGCCGGGAGGTGGCTAACTATGGCTACACCTTC. The V call is TRBV4-1, the J call TRBJ1-2; D is ambiguous. The ends were cut back, 4 bases at V and 0 bases at J, with 9 bases in the middle. This CDR3 is built from 14 residues. Germline V gene lookup returns CDR1 MGHRA and CDR2 YSYEKL.

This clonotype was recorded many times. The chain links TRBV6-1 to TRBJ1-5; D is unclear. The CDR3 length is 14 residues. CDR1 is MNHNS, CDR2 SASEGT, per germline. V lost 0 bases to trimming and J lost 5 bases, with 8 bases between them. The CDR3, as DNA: TGTGCCAGCAGTGAAGCCCCAGACCATCAGCCCCAGCATTTT. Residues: CASSEAPDHQPQHF.

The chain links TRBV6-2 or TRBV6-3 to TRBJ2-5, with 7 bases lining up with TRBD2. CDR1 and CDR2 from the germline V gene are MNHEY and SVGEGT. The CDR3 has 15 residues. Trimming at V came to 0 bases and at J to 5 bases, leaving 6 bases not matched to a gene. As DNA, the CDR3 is TGTGCCAGCAGTTACTCGCGGGAGCTACTTGAGACCCAGTACTTC. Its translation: CASSYSRELLETQYF.

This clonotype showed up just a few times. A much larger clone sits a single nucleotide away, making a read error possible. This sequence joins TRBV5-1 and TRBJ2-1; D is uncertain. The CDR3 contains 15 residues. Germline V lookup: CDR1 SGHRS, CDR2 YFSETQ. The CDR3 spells CASKLSLVSYNEQLF. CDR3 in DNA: TGCGCCAGCAAGTTATCCCTGGTCTCCTACAATGAGCAGCTCTTC.

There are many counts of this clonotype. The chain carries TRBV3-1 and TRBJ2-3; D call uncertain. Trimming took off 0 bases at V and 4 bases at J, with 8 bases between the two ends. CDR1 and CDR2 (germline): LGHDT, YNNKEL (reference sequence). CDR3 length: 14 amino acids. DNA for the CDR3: TGTGCCAGCAGCCAAGATGCAGCTTCAGATACGCAGTATTTT. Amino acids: CASSQDAASDTQYF.

The CDR3 region has the DNA TGTGCCAGCAGCGTCTCGGACAGGGGGCTTTATGGCTACACCTTC. This sequence encodes CASSVSDRGLYGYTF. The chain carries TRBV6-2 or TRBV6-3 and TRBJ1-2; 11 bases line up with TRBD1. Germline assignment: CDR1 MNHEY and CDR2 SVGEGT. V lost 6 bases to trimming and J lost 5 bases; unmatched junction nucleotides: 8. CDR3 length equals 15 residues.

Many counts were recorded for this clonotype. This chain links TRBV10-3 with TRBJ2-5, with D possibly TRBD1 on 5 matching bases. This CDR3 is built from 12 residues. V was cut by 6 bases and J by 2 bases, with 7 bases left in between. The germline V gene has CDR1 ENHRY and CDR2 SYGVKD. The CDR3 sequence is CAIRTGQETQYF. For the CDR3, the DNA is TGTGCCATCAGAACAGGACAAGAGACCCAGTACTTC.

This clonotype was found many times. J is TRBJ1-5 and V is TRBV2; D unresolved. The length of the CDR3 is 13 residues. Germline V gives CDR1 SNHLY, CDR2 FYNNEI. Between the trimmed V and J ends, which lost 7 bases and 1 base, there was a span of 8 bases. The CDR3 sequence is CASTAWSNQPQHF. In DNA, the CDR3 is TGTGCCAGCACTGCATGGAGCAATCAGCCCCAGCATTTT.

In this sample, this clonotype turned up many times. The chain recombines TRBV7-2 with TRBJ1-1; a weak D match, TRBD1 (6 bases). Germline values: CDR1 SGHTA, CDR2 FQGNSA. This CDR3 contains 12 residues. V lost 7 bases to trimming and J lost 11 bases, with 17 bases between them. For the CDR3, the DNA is TGTGCCAGCACGAACAGGGCCGGGGGTGCTTTCTTT. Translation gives CASTNRAGGAFF.

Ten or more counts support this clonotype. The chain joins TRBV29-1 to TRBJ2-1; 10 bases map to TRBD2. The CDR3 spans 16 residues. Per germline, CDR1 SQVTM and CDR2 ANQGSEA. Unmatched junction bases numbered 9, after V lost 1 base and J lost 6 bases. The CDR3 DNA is TGCAGCGTTGAAGCCCAGCGGGAGGGCCTAATCAATGAGCAGTTCTTC. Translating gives CSVEAQREGLINEQFF.

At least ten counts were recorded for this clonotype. The CDR3 sequence: CASSFGTGLGYGYTF. Written as DNA, the CDR3 is TGTGCCAGCAGCTTCGGGACAGGGTTGGGGTATGGCTACACCTTC. The chain employs TRBV7-2 and TRBJ1-2, with 9 nucleotides matching TRBD1. The trim removed 3 bases at V and 5 bases at J, leaving 7 bases unmatched. CDR1 and CDR2 (germline): SGHTA, FQGNSA. This CDR3 has 15 residues.

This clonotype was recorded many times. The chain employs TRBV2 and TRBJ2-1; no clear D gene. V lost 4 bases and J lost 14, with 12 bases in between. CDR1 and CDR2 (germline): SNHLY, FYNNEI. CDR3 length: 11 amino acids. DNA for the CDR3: TGTGCCAGCAGTGGTGACTGGCTAAAGTTCTTC. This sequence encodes CASSGDWLKFF. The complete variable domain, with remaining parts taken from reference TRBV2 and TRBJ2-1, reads EPEVTQTPSHQVTQMGQEVILRCVPISNHLYFYWYRQILGQKVEFLVSFYNNEISEKSEIFDDQFSVERPDGSNFTLKIRSTKLEDSAMYFCASSGDWLKFFGPGTRLTVL.

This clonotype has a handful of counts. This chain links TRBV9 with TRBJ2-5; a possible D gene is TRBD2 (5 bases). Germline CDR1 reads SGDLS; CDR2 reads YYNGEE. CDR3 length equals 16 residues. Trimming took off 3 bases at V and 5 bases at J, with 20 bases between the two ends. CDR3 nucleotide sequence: TGTGCCAGCAGCGGGCTAAAGGACCCGGGGTTGGAGACCCAGTACTTC. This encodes CASSGLKDPGLETQYF. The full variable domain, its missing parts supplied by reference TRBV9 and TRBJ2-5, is DSGVTQTPKHLITATGQRVTLRCSPRSGDLSVYWYQQSLDQGLQFLIQYYNGEERAKGNILERFSAQQFPDLHSELNLSSLELGDSALYFCASSGLKDPGLETQYFGPGTRLLVL.